This T cell receptor beta chain was documented in a study of blood T cell repertoires in COVID-19 (dated by TCRdb to the early 2020s). About the full investigation: Samples covering the acute and convalescent phases of COVID-19 were provided by collaborators in the United States, Italy and Spain. HLA class I and class II types, where available, came from metadata supplied by the sample provider rather than from assay-based typing. The material from the prospective study consisted of cDNA or gDNA derived from T cells, B-cell-depleted T cells, or PBMCs. The dataset comprised deeply sampled blood TCRbeta repertoires from subjects exposed to, actively infected with, or recovered from COVID-19. The samples were drawn from the first 160 participants of the ongoing ImmuneRACE study and from 950 to 1,500 subjects provided by 6 global collaborators. Sample metadata almost always included a de-identified subject ID, COVID-19 status, age in years and sex. The repertoires were released in a freely available public database intended as a resource for research on the immune response to SARS-CoV-2.

Sequences LNHDA (CDR1) and SQIVND (CDR2) are obtained from the germline V gene (reference sequence). V ends up 5 bases short and J 8 bases short, with an unmatched junction base count of 4. Inclusive of the bounding cysteine and phenylalanine, the CDR3 is 15 residues long. Only CDR3 DNA remains: 45 bases, in frame from the first base. In the prospective study, participants were about 18 to 95 years old, resided in about two dozen geographic areas of the United States, and were enrolled through a virtual design. To assign participants to cohorts, the prospective study relied on clinical history that participants themselves reported in a screening survey and a study questionnaire. Recovered participants in ImmuneRACE Cohort 3 were defined by two consecutive negative NP/OP PCR tests, clearance by a healthcare professional, or resolution of symptoms. Each participant in the prospective study had whole blood, serum and a nasopharyngeal or oropharyngeal swab collected by mobile phlebotomists. Prospective study participants could optionally give additional blood draws and questionnaires over an approximately two-month period. Before DNA extraction, prospective study blood samples were shipped either frozen or at room temperature.

In its sample, this clone was seen once. The antigen this receptor binds is unknown. It has no much larger one-base neighbor in the sample; base qualities were not kept. TCRbeta CDR3 regions were amplified from genomic DNA using the immunoSEQ Assay, a bias-controlled multiplex PCR. In the original analysis: The number of nucleated cells in each sample was estimated from the amplification of reference gene primers within the assay. To quantify the absolute abundance of each unique TCRbeta CDR3 rearrangement, sequence reads were collapsed and filtered. For each sample, productive Simpson clonality was calculated by taking the square root of Simpson's diversity index across productive rearrangements. TCRdb obtained this table from immuneACCESS and retained in-frame rearrangements with V and J assigned. These tables miss some clones; where compared with another copy, unresolved V genes account for less than half of the shortfall, and the remainder is unexplained. That table supplies the V and J calls and clone size; D and trimming were determined from the DNA. In this sample the table shows 200,000 to 250,000 clones, less than 90% of which occur a single time. The ten largest clones add up to 5.5% to 7.5% of the sample.

What the research found in general, with its limitations: The amount of clinical and demographic metadata varied by source and participant and was provided uncurated.

The rearranged segments are TRBV19 and TRBJ2-2, and TRBD2 matches 14 of the central bases. The sample consisted of PBMCs or T cells enriched from blood (not recorded which). This receptor was taken from a woman aged 40 to 50 who had recovered from COVID-19. The CDR3 amino acid sequence is: CASSPGLAGVGELFF. The DNA is TGTGCCAGTAGTCCGGGACTAGCGGGAGTGGGGGAGCTGTTTTTT.